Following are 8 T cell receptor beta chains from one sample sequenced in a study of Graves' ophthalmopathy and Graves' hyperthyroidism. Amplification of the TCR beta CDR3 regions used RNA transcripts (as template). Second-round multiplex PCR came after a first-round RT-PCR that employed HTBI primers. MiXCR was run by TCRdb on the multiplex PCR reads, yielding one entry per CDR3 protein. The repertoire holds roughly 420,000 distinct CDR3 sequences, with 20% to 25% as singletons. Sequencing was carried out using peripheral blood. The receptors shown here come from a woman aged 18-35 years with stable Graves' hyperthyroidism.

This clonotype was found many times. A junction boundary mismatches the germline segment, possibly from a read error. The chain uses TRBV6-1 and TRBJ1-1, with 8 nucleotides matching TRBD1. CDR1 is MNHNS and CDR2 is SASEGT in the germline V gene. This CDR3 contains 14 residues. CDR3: CASREDTGGTEAFF. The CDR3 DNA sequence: TGTGCCAGCCGTGAGGATACAGGGGGCACTGAAGCTTTCTTT.

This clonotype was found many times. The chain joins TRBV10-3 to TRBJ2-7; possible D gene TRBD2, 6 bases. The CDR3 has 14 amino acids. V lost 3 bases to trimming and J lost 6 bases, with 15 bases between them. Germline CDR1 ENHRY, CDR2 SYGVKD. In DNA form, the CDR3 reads TGTGCCATCAGTGAATGGGGGGAGCAATCCGAGCAGTACTTC. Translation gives CAISEWGEQSEQYF.

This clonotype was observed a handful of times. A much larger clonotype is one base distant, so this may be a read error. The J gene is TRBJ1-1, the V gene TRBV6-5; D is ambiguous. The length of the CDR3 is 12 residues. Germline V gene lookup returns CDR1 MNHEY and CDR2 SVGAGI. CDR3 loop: CASSSSNTEAVF. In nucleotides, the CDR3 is TGTGCCAGCAGTTCCTCGAACACTGAAGCTGTCTTT.

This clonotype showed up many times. CDR3 region: CASSLPTSAGELFF. DNA for the CDR3: TGTGCCAGCAGTCTACCCACTAGCGCCGGGGAGCTGTTTTTT. The chain uses TRBV6-5 and TRBJ2-2; 7 nucleotides match TRBD2. CDR3 length equals 14 residues. After removal of 5 bases from V and 6 bases from J, the junction contained 6 bases not matched to a gene. CDR1 and CDR2 (germline): MNHEY, SVGAGI.

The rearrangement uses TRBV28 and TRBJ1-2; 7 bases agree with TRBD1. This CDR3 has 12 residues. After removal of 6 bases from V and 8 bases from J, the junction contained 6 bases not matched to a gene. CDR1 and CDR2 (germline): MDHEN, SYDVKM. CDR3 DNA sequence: TGTGCCAGCAGCCTTAGACAGGGCGGCTACACCTTC. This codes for CASSLRQGGYTF.

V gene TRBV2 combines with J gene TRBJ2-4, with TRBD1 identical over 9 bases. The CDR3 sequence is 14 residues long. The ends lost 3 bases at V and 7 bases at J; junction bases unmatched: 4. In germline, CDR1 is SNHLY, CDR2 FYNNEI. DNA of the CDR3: TGTGCCAGCAGTGACTCACAGGGGGCGAACATTCAGTACTTC. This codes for CASSDSQGANIQYF.

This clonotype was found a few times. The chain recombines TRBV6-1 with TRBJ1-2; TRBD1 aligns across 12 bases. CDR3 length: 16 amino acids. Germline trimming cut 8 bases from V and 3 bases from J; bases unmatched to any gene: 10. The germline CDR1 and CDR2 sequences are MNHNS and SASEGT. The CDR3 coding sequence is TGTGCCAGCGTGGGGGACAGGGGGCGCCGACACTATGGCTACACCTTC. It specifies CASVGDRGRRHYGYTF.

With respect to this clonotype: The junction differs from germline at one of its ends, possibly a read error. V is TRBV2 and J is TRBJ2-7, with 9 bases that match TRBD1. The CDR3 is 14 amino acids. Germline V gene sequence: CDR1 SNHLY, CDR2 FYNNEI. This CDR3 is CASRAGQGNYEQCF. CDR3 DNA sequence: TGTGCCAGCAGGGCGGGACAGGGAAACTACGAGCAGTGCTTC.